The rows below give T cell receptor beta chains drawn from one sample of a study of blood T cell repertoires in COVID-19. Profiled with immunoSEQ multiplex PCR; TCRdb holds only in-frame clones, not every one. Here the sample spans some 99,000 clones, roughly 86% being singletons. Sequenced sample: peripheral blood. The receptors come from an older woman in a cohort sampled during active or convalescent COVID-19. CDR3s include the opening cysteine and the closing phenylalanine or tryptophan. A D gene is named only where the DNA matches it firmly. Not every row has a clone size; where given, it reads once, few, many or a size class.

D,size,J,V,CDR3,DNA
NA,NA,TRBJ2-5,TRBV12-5,CASGWGEETQYF,TGTGCTAGTGGTTGGGGGGAGGAGACCCAGTACTTC
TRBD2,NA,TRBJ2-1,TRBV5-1,CASSIGTSTDNEQFF,TGCGCCAGCAGCATAGGGACTAGCACCGACAATGAGCAGTTCTTC
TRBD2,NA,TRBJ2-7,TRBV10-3,CAISTGGIYEQYF,TGTGCCATCTCCACGGGGGGGATCTACGAGCAGTACTTC
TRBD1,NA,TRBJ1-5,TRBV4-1,CASSQGDRGLSNQPQHF,TGCGCCAGCAGCCAAGGTGACAGGGGATTGAGCAATCAGCCCCAGCATTTT
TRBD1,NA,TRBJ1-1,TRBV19,CASSMGQGFMNTEAFF,TGTGCCAGTAGTATGGGACAGGGTTTCATGAACACTGAAGCTTTCTTT
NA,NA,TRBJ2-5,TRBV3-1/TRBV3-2,CASSQGPETQYF,TGTGCCAGCAGCCAAGGGCCAGAGACCCAGTACTTC
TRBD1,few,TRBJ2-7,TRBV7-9,CASSLGGQGAEQYF,TGTGCCAGCAGCTTAGGGGGACAGGGGGCCGAGCAGTACTTC
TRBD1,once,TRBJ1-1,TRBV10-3,CAISAQGKAEAFF,TGTGCCATCAGTGCACAGGGGAAAGCTGAAGCTTTCTTT
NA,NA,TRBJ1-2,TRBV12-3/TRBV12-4,CASSQDSEFGYTF,TGTGCCAGCAGTCAGGACAGTGAATTTGGCTACACCTTC
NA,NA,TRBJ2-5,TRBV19,CASSGGQHQETQYF,TGTGCCAGTAGTGGCGGGCAGCACCAAGAGACCCAGTACTTC
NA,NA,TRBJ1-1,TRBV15,CATSRDRGVTEAFF,TGTGCCACCAGCAGAGACCGGGGGGTAACTGAAGCTTTCTTT
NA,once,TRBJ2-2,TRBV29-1,CSASGGTSTGELFF,TGCAGCGCCTCAGGTGGGACAAGCACCGGGGAGCTGTTTTTT
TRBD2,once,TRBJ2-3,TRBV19,CASSSRGLVVDTQYF,TGTGCCAGTAGTTCCCGTGGACTAGTGGTAGATACGCAGTATTTT
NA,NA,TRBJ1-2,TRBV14,CASSPTGGAPYGYTF,TGTGCCAGCAGCCCCACCGGGGGGGCCCCCTATGGCTACACCTTC
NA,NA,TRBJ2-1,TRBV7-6,CASSSPGDEQFF,TGTGCCAGCAGCTCCCCGGGGGATGAGCAGTTCTTC
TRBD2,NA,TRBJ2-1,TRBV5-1,CASSYSGGFSEQFF,TGCGCCAGCAGCTATAGCGGGGGTTTTTCTGAGCAGTTCTTC
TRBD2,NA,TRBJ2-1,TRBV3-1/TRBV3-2,CASSHEREGRDEQFF,TGTGCCAGCAGTCACGAACGGGAGGGCCGGGATGAGCAGTTCTTC
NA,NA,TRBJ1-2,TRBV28,CASSLDSNYGYTF,TGTGCCAGCAGTTTGGACAGTAACTATGGCTACACCTTC
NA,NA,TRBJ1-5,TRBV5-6,CASSLAGGREPQHF,TGTGCCAGCAGCTTGGCGGGGGGGCGGGAGCCCCAGCATTTT
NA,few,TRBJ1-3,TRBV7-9,CASSLNSGGNTIYF,TGTGCCAGCAGCTTAAACTCGGGTGGAAACACCATATATTTT
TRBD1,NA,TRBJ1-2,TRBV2,CASSRQGSHYGYTF,TGTGCCAGCAGCAGACAGGGTTCTCACTATGGCTACACCTTC
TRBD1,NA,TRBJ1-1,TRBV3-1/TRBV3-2,CASSQRGGGMNTEAFF,TGTGCCAGCAGCCAACGTGGAGGGGGCATGAACACTGAAGCTTTCTTT
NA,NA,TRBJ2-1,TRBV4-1,CASSRETDEQFF,TGCGCCAGCAGCCGCGAGACAGATGAGCAGTTCTTC
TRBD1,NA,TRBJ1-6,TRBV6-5,CASSFNRGINSPLHF,TGTGCCAGCAGTTTCAACAGGGGAATAAATTCACCCCTCCACTTT
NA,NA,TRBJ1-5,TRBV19,CASKDRGGPQHF,TGTGCCAGTAAGGACAGAGGTGGGCCCCAGCATTTT
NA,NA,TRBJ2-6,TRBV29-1,CSARLTFSSGANVLTF,TGCAGCGCCCGACTCACGTTCAGCTCTGGGGCCAACGTCCTGACTTTC
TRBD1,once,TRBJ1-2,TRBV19,CASRGTGNLYGYTF,TGTGCCAGTAGGGGGACAGGGAACCTCTATGGCTACACCTTC
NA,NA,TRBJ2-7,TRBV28,CASSLSGSGPYEQYF,TGTGCCAGCAGTTTATCAGGTAGCGGCCCCTACGAGCAGTACTTC
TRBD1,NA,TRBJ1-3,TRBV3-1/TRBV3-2,CASSHRQGTGNTIYF,TGTGCCAGCAGCCATAGACAGGGAACTGGAAACACCATATATTTT
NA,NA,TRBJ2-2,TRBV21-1,CASREDRDGTTGELFF,TGTGCCAGCAGGGAGGACAGGGATGGCACCACCGGGGAGCTGTTTTTT
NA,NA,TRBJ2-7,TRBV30,CAWRLAGAYEQYF,TGTGCCTGGAGGCTAGCAGGGGCCTACGAGCAGTACTTC
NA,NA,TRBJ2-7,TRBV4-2,CASSQERGEQYF,TGTGCCAGCAGCCAAGAGAGGGGGGAGCAGTACTTC
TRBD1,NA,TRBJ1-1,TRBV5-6,CASSQELTQGDTEAFF,TGTGCCAGCAGTCAAGAACTTACACAGGGGGACACTGAAGCTTTCTTT
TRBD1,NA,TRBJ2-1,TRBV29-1,CSVRDRGAYNEQFF,TGCAGCGTCAGGGACAGGGGGGCCTACAATGAGCAGTTCTTC
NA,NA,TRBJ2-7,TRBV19,CASSPGEDYEQYF,TGTGCCAGTAGTCCCGGAGAAGACTACGAGCAGTACTTC
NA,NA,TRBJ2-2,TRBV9,CASSVGWASNTGELFF,TGTGCCAGCAGCGTAGGGTGGGCCTCGAACACCGGGGAGCTGTTTTTT
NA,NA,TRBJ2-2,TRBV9,CASSLGGRETGELFF,TGTGCCAGCAGCCTCGGGGGGCGCGAGACCGGGGAGCTGTTTTTT
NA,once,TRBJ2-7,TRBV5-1,CASSFGEGTYEQYF,TGCGCCAGCAGCTTCGGAGAAGGAACGTACGAGCAGTACTTC
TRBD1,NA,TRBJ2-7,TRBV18,CASSLGQGPYEQYF,TGTGCCAGCTCACTCGGACAGGGTCCCTACGAGCAGTACTTC
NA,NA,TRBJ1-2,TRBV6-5,CASTTAGWGSYGYTF,TGTGCCAGCACGACAGCCGGATGGGGTAGCTATGGCTACACCTTC
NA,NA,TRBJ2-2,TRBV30,CAWGKGLGVGTGELFF,TGTGCCTGGGGCAAGGGGTTAGGGGTTGGCACCGGGGAGCTGTTTTTT
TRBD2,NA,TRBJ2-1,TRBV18,CASSPPWLAGAYNEQFF,TGTGCCAGCTCACCACCGTGGCTAGCGGGAGCCTACAATGAGCAGTTCTTC
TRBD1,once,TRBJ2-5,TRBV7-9,CASSLSWIGQGAETQYF,TGTGCCAGCAGCTTAAGTTGGATCGGACAGGGGGCTGAGACCCAGTACTTC
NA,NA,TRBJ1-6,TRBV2,CASAQDTYNSPLHF,TGTGCCAGCGCCCAGGACACCTATAATTCACCCCTCCACTTT
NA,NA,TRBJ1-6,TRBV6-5,CASSGTGVINSPLHF,TGTGCCAGCAGCGGCACGGGAGTAATTAATTCACCCCTCCACTTT
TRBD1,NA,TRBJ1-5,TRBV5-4,CASSPGQGTGQPQHF,TGTGCCAGCAGCCCGGGACAGGGAACGGGCCAGCCCCAGCATTTT
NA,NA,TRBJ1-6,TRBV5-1,CASSLENRPLGALHF,TGCGCCAGCAGCTTGGAGAACAGACCCCTAGGGGCCCTCCACTTT
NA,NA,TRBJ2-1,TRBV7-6,CASSLGFGPYNEQFF,TGTGCCAGCAGCCTAGGGTTTGGGCCCTACAATGAGCAGTTCTTC
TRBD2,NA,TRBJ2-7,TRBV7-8,CASSLVSPTSGATYEQYF,TGTGCCAGCAGCTTAGTCTCCCCGACTAGCGGGGCAACCTACGAGCAGTACTTC